This record concerns one T cell receptor (beta chain) sequence. The assay was immunoSEQ multiplex PCR, and TCRdb's table has in-frame clones only and misses some. The table lists around 130,000 clones, 80% of them singletons. The source of the sample is a study of blood T cell repertoires in COVID-19. The CDR3 runs to 14 residues. After removal of 3 bases from V and 8 bases from J, the junction contained 8 bases not matched to a gene. The germline V gene has CDR1 LNHNV and CDR2 YYDKDF (reference sequence). This chain links TRBV15 with TRBJ1-1; 8 bases match TRBD1. Sequencing used peripheral blood. The receptor was isolated from a man aged 55 to 70 with active or convalescent COVID-19. The CDR3 is CATSRGRGQREAFF. The CDR3, as DNA: TGTGCCACCAGCAGGGGCAGGGGGCAGAGGGAAGCTTTCTTT.